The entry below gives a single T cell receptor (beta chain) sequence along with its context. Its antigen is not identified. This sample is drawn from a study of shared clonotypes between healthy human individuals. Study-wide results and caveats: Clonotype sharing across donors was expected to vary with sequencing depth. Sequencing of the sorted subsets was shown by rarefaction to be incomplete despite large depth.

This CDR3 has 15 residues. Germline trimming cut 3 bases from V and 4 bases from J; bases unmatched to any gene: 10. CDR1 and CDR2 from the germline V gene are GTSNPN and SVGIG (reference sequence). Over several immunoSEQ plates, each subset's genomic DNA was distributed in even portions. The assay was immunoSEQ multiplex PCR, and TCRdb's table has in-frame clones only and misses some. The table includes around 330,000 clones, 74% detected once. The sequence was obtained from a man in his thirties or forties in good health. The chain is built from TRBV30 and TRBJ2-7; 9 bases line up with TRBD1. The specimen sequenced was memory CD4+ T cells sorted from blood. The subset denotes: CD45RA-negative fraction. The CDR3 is CAWRGPGQGSYEQYF. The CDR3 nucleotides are TGTGCCTGGAGAGGACCGGGACAGGGTTCTTACGAGCAGTACTTC.